This T cell receptor (beta chain) stems from a study of T-cell memory formation after mild COVID-19. Findings and caveats of the study: Contracting CD4+ clones were located mainly in CM and EM, and CD8+ clones in EMRA. Day 37-peaking second-wave clones had unconfirmed SARS-CoV-2 specificity. Memory sampled before infection contained some responding clones, suggesting cross-reactive memory joined.

TCRdb itself ran the 5' RACE reads through MiXCR, one entry per CDR3 protein. Among 180,000 or so distinct CDR3 sequences, roughly 16% were seen once, and the ten largest hold approximately 2%. Concerning this clonotype itself: Its antigen is unknown. At one end, the junction sequence differs from germline, possibly due to a read error.

From germline, CDR1 is SGHRS and CDR2 YFSETQ. The CDR3 is 15 residues long. This TCR was sampled from an adult woman who had mild COVID-19 (a few samples of this study predate the infection). Cell type and time point are not known. The source material was PBMCs or a T cell subset sorted from them (not recorded which). The gene calls are TRBV5-1 and TRBJ2-2; 7 bases map to TRBD1. CDR3 nucleotide sequence: TGCGCCAGCGGAACTGGGACAGCAAACACCGGGGATCTGTTTTTT. Translating it yields CASGTGTANTGDLFF.